The TCR beta chain described here comes from a study of patients and donors after allogeneic stem cell transplantation. This clonotype showed up just a few times. CDR1 and CDR2 (germline): LNHDA, SQIVND (reference sequence). V gave up 3 bases and J gave up 0 bases, with 9 bases separating them. This CDR3 contains 16 residues. TCRdb fed the RT-PCR reads into MiXCR, producing one record per CDR3 protein. This sample carries about 2,000 distinct CDR3 sequences, around 4.6% of them seen once, and the ten largest clones take under 30%. Sequences were obtained from blood, either unsorted or a sorted T cell fraction (not recorded which). The clonotype was recovered from a human donor who was either an allogeneic HSCT recipient or a stem cell or donor lymphocyte infusion donor (not recorded which). It is not recorded whose cells these are; they may come from a transplant donor. The V call is TRBV19, the J call TRBJ2-6; D might be TRBD2 (6 bases). CDR3 nucleotide sequence: TGTGCCAGTAGTATCGGCGGGAACTCTGGGGCCAACGTCCTGACTTTC. It is translated as CASSIGGNSGANVLTF.